This T cell receptor (beta chain) was captured in a study of shared clonotypes between healthy human individuals. Using immunoSEQ multiplex PCR, the repertoire was profiled, and TCRdb retains in-frame clones only, with some absent. This sample has some 2,000,000 clones, with nearly 97% found just once. CDR1 is SGDLS, CDR2 YYNGEE, per germline. The CDR3 totals 15 residues. Trimming cost V 4 bases and J 0 bases, with 14 bases left between them. Study conclusions and caveats: Compared with clonotypes that all four donors shared, non-shared clonotypes had lower generation probabilities. Larger estimated richness was generally recorded for naive subsets relative to memory subsets. Sampling covered nothing but blood. Tissue TCR repertoires likely differ from those found in blood. Few donors restricted represented genetic and exposure-history diversity.

About this clone: As yet, its antigen is unknown.

The chain combines TRBV9 with TRBJ2-7; no clear D gene. Material: naive CD4+ T cells sorted from blood. Subset denoted: CD45RA+ positively selected. This receptor was taken from a man aged 18 to 30 in good health. As DNA, the CDR3 is TGTGCCAGCAGCCCAAAACATTCCGGCTCCTACGAGCAGTACTTC. Protein: CASSPKHSGSYEQYF.